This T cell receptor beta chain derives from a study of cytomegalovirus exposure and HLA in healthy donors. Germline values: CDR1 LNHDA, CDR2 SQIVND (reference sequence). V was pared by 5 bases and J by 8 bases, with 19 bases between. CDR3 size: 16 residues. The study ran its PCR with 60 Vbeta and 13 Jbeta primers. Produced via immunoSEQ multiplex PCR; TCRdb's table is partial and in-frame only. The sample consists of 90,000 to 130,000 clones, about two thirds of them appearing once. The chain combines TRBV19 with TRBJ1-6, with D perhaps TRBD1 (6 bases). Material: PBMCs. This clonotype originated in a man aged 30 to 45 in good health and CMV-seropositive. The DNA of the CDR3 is TGTGCCAGTAGTGCCCCCCCGGGACAATGGTATTCACCCCTCCACTTT. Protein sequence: CASSAPPGQWYSPLHF.